This T cell receptor beta chain appears in the sequencing data of a study of cytomegalovirus exposure and HLA in healthy donors. Study-wide results and caveats: For most subjects, TCR beta sequences were reported to predict HLA-A and HLA-B alleles with accuracy. Sequencing likely generated an artifact that appeared as a cluster of highly shared sequence variants. Rare TCR sequences predominated, though certain public TCRs were found in many donors.

As concerns this clone: The antigen is not known.

The PCR had 60 Vbeta and 13 Jbeta primers. The protocol was immunoSEQ multiplex PCR, while the TCRdb copy is restricted to in-frame clones and leaves out a portion. The listing contains roughly 140,000 clones. From germline, CDR1 is SEHNR and CDR2 FQNEAQ (reference sequence). CDR3 length equals 14 residues. Trimming removed 3 bases from V and 2 bases from J, with 10 bases in between. The sequence came from a man between 40 and 49 years old in good health and CMV-seronegative. Sequencing was carried out using PBMCs. This chain links TRBV7-9 with TRBJ2-5; perhaps TRBD1 as D (5 bases). CDR3 nucleotide sequence: TGTGCCAGCAGCTTGGGGCAACAGCAAGAGACCCAGTACTTC. Residues: CASSLGQQQETQYF.